These 32 T cell receptor beta chains were all obtained from the same sample, sequenced in a study of Graves' ophthalmopathy and Graves' hyperthyroidism. Using RNA transcripts, the TCR beta CDR3 regions were amplified. HTBI primers served in a first-round RT-PCR, which a second-round multiplex PCR followed. From the multiplex PCR reads, TCRdb called clonotypes with MiXCR, one entry per CDR3 protein. The sample comprises around 1.1 million distinct CDR3 sequences, less than 45% of which are singletons, and more than 9.5% rests with the top ten. The sequencing input was peripheral blood or thyroid tissue (not recorded which). The receptors stem from an adult man with Graves' hyperthyroidism.

The chain couples TRBV10-3 to TRBJ2-7; TRBD1 matches at 7 bases. This CDR3 contains 12 residues. Germline values: CDR1 ENHRY, CDR2 SYGVKD. The V segment lost 11 bases and the J segment 2 bases; nucleotides outside the gene matches: 6. The CDR3 DNA follows: TGTGCCTCGTGGGACAGCCCCTACGAGCAGTACTTC. Its protein is CASWDSPYEQYF.

The V and J genes are TRBV7-9 and TRBJ1-4; 9 positions match TRBD1. This CDR3 contains 14 residues. CDR1 SEHNR and CDR2 FQNEAQ come from the germline V gene (reference sequence). The J segment lost 12 bases and the V segment lost 5 bases, leaving 10 bases of the junction unmatched. CDR3 sequence (DNA): TGTGCCAGCAGCAACGGGACAGGGCTTATAGAACTGTTTTTT. Amino acids: CASSNGTGLIELFF.

This clonotype was counted at least ten times. The genes are TRBV19 and TRBJ2-7; the D is unclear. Germline CDR1 is LNHDA and CDR2 is SQIVND (reference sequence). V gave up 2 bases and J gave up 0 bases, with 20 bases separating them. This CDR3 spans 18 amino acids. CDR3 in DNA: TGTGCCAGTAGTATATCCGTGACGGCGCGACCTAGCTCCTACGAGCAGTACTTC. Residues: CASSISVTARPSSYEQYF.

This clonotype came up once. V gene TRBV7-9 combines with J gene TRBJ1-2; no reliable D call. In germline, CDR1 is SEHNR, CDR2 FQNEAQ (reference sequence). V lost 3 bases to trimming and J lost 0 bases, with 8 bases between them. This CDR3 is 14 amino acids long. For the CDR3, the DNA is TGTGCCAGCAGCTTCAGTTCAGCTAACTATGGCTACACCTTC. Amino acids: CASSFSSANYGYTF.

In its sample, this clonotype was seen a few times. The chain carries TRBV4-3 and TRBJ1-6; D uncertain. CDR1 is LGHNA, CDR2 YSLEER, per germline. The CDR3 extends over 16 amino acids. Trimming took off 4 bases at V and 5 bases at J, with 15 bases between the two ends. The CDR3 DNA sequence: TGCGCCAGCAGCCGAGTTTACCCGAGTGATAATTCACCCCTCCACTTT. Its translation is CASSRVYPSDNSPLHF.

V gene TRBV29-1 combines with J gene TRBJ1-2, with TRBD1 identical over 7 bases. Germline V gives CDR1 SQVTM, CDR2 ANQGSEA. This CDR3 spans 15 amino acids. V shed 0 bases, J shed 6 bases, and the junction held 10 bases outside the gene matches. This CDR3 reads CSVEDGRTGGNGYTF. CDR3 DNA sequence: TGCAGCGTTGAAGACGGCCGGACAGGAGGTAATGGCTACACCTTC.

Many counts were recorded for this clonotype. The chain joins TRBV9 to TRBJ2-5, with TRBD1 as a possible D gene (7 bases). Germline CDR1 is SGDLS and CDR2 is YYNGEE. Between the trimmed V and J ends, which lost 2 bases and 5 bases, there was a span of 16 bases. The CDR3 is made up of 15 amino acids. CDR3 in DNA: TGTGCCAGCAGCGTCACTCAGGGGGGAGAGGAGACCCAGTACTTC. Amino acids: CASSVTQGGEETQYF.

The V and J genes are TRBV6-5 and TRBJ2-2, with 10 bases identical to TRBD2. Germline V gene data show CDR1 as MNHEY and CDR2 as SVGAGI. The CDR3 covers 16 residues. With V trimmed by 0 bases and J by 6 bases, 4 bases remained unmatched. The CDR3 is CASSYSLAGVPGELFF. The CDR3 DNA reads as TGTGCCAGCAGTTACTCGCTAGCGGGAGTCCCCGGGGAGCTGTTTTTT.

The chain carries TRBV9 and TRBJ1-2, with TRBD1 as a possible D gene (5 bases). Trimming removed 2 bases from V and 4 bases from J, with 12 bases in between. The V gene's germline CDR1 is SGDLS and CDR2 YYNGEE. The CDR3 runs 14 residues. The CDR3 loop is CASSVSPGSYGYTF. CDR3 nucleotide sequence: TGTGCCAGCAGCGTTAGCCCAGGGTCCTATGGCTACACCTTC.

The chain has TRBV10-3 and TRBJ2-7; D may be TRBD1 (5 bases). Germline values: CDR1 ENHRY, CDR2 SYGVKD. The CDR3 covers 13 residues. V was clipped by 2 bases and J by 3 bases, with 8 bases between them. The CDR3: CAISEGAVYEQYF. In nucleotides, the CDR3 is TGTGCCATCAGTGAGGGGGCAGTCTACGAGCAGTACTTC.

Many counts were recorded for this clonotype. Sequence at one end of the junction differs from germline and may be a read error. The chain is built from TRBV20-1 and TRBJ1-6; unclear D gene. CDR1 is DFQATT and CDR2 is SNEGSKA in the germline V gene (reference sequence). The CDR3 is 12 amino acids. CDR3 region: CSVRSLSSPLHF. CDR3 DNA: TGCAGTGTTAGATCGTTGAGTTCACCCCTCCACTTT.

This clonotype was seen ten or more times. The V call is TRBV20-1, the J call TRBJ1-1; D remains ambiguous. The CDR3 length is 12 residues. V lost 6 bases and J 0 bases, leaving 8 bases between the germline ends. Germline V gene lookup returns CDR1 DFQATT and CDR2 SNEGSKA (reference sequence). The DNA for the CDR3 is TGCAGTGCCACTCATATGAACACTGAAGCTTTCTTT. It encodes CSATHMNTEAFF.

This chain uses TRBV20-1 with TRBJ2-7; D ambiguous. This CDR3 has 11 residues. Germline-derived CDR1 and CDR2 are DFQATT and SNEGSKA (reference sequence). The V and J ends lost 2 bases and 5 bases respectively, with 7 bases between them. This chain's CDR3 is CSARRLDEQYF. CDR3 DNA: TGCAGTGCTAGACGGCTAGACGAGCAGTACTTC.

The gene calls are TRBV4-2 and TRBJ2-3, with D unresolved. CDR3 length: 11 amino acids. The V and J ends lost 8 bases and 3 bases respectively, with 6 bases between them. Per germline, CDR1 LGHNA and CDR2 YNFKEQ. CDR3 DNA sequence: TGTGCCAGCCAAGGGACAGATACGCAGTATTTT. Translated: CASQGTDTQYF.

This clonotype was observed many times. The junction differs from germline at one of its ends, possibly a read error. The chain employs TRBV5-1 and TRBJ1-6, with TRBD1 matching over 9 bases. The CDR3 totals 14 residues. The germline V gene has CDR1 SGHRS and CDR2 YFSETQ. CDR3 in DNA: TGTGCCAGCAGCCCCGGACAGGGGTTTTCACCCCTCCACTTT. This gives the protein CASSPGQGFSPLHF.

In this sample, this clonotype turned up many times. The CDR3 here is CASRDRAYNSPLHF. CDR3 in DNA: TGTGCCAGCAGGGACAGGGCCTATAATTCACCCCTCCACTTT. The J gene is TRBJ1-6, the V gene TRBV12-3 or TRBV12-4, with 8 bases aligning to TRBD1. This CDR3 region has 14 residues. V lost 6 bases and J lost 2; bases outside the gene matches: 0.

This sequence joins TRBV29-1 and TRBJ2-7, with 7 bases identical to TRBD1. Germline lookup yields CDR1 SQVTM and CDR2 ANQGSEA. J was trimmed by 5 bases and V by 4 bases; bases with no gene match: 8. The CDR3 is 13 residues long. CDR3: CSVAEPTGNEQYF. CDR3 nucleotide sequence: TGCAGCGTTGCGGAACCGACAGGGAACGAGCAGTACTTC.

The sample holds a few counts of this clonotype. The CDR3 coding sequence is TGCGCCAGCAGCTTCATTCCGGGACACGCGCGAGAGACCCAGTACTTC. This translates into CASSFIPGHARETQYF. The chain couples TRBV5-1 to TRBJ2-5; TRBD1 is a possible D gene (6 bases). The V end was cut by 2 bases, the J end by 4 bases, with 18 bases between. This CDR3 comprises 16 residues. Germline V gene sequence: CDR1 SGHRS, CDR2 YFSETQ.

The chain couples TRBV12-3 or TRBV12-4 to TRBJ1-5, with 7 bases aligning to TRBD1. The CDR3 runs 14 residues. V lost 6 bases to trimming and J lost 6 bases; unmatched junction nucleotides: 8. This chain's CDR3 is CASSYRGVSQPQHF. In nucleotides, the CDR3 is TGTGCCAGCAGCTACAGGGGAGTCAGTCAGCCCCAGCATTTT.

In its sample, this clonotype was seen a few times. Relative to the germline gene, one junction end is altered; a read error may explain this. This chain joins TRBV7-9 and TRBJ2-5; TRBD1 matches 7 bases. From germline, CDR1 is SEHNR and CDR2 FQNEAQ (reference sequence). The CDR3 consists of 11 residues. The CDR3 is CASSWVGQPLF. In nucleotides, the CDR3 is TGTGCCAGCAGCTGGGTGGGACAGCCACTATTC.

As concerns this clonotype: A much larger clone is a single base away; this may be a read error. The genes are TRBV20-1 and TRBJ1-2; D is unresolved. Germline V gene lookup returns CDR1 DFQATT and CDR2 SNEGSKA (reference sequence). The CDR3 length is 13 residues. Deletions cut 6 bases from V and 8 bases from J, with 19 bases between. Written as DNA, the CDR3 is TGCAGTGCCATCGACCTAGGGCGTTGGGGCTACACCTTC. It yields the protein CSAIDLGRWGYTF.

Only a few counts were recorded for this clonotype. An end of the junction differs from the germline gene, which may be a read error. This chain joins TRBV5-6 and TRBJ2-7; 7 bases align to TRBD2. There are 14 residues in the CDR3. The germline CDR1 and CDR2 sequences are SGHDT and YYEEEE. CDR3 coding DNA: TGTACCAGCAGCTGGGAGGGGATGACCTACGAGCAGTACTTC. Translation: CTSSWEGMTYEQYF.

This clonotype was seen at least ten times. The V and J genes are TRBV6-5 and TRBJ1-2, with 10 positions matching TRBD1. V lost 5 bases and J lost 4; bases outside the gene matches: 7. The CDR3 loop spans 15 amino acids. The germline V gene encodes CDR1 MNHEY and CDR2 SVGAGI. In DNA, the CDR3 is TGTGCCAGCAGTATCACCGGGACAGGGGCCTATGGCTACACCTTC. Amino acids: CASSITGTGAYGYTF.

This clonotype was seen at least ten times. V and J are TRBV9 and TRBJ1-2; D remains ambiguous. V lost 4 bases and J lost 7, with 14 bases in between. The CDR3 covers 13 residues. The V gene's germline CDR1 is SGDLS and CDR2 YYNGEE. The CDR3 sequence: CASSSRIGPGYTF. The CDR3 nucleotides read TGTGCCAGCAGCTCCAGGATTGGGCCTGGCTACACCTTC.

This chain joins TRBV19 and TRBJ2-5; 14 nucleotides agree with TRBD2. Trimming removed 3 bases from V and 5 bases from J; junction bases left unmatched: 8. In germline, CDR1 is LNHDA, CDR2 SQIVND (reference sequence). The CDR3 is 17 residues long. CDR3 nucleotide sequence: TGTGCCAGTAGTATTGGCGGGACTAGCGGGAGTCACGAGACCCAGTACTTC. This gives the protein CASSIGGTSGSHETQYF.

This clonotype was seen only once. This sequence may be a read error, since a much larger clone differs from it by one base. The chain links TRBV12-3 or TRBV12-4 to TRBJ1-5; D might be TRBD1 (5 bases). This CDR3 has 14 residues. The V end lost 4 bases, the J end lost 5 bases, and 12 bases lay between the germline ends. In DNA form, the CDR3 reads TGTGCCAGCAGTTCGGACGGGGGTTATCAGCCCCAGCATTTT. It specifies CASSSDGGYQPQHF.

The chain recombines TRBV15 with TRBJ1-3; D unclear. Germline V gene lookup returns CDR1 LNHNV and CDR2 YYDKDF (reference sequence). V was shortened by 2 bases and J by 8 bases, with 4 bases between the two germline ends. There are 11 residues in the CDR3. The CDR3 reads CATSRQDTIYF. DNA for the CDR3: TGTGCCACCAGCAGACAGGACACCATATATTTT. Using reference TRBV15 and TRBJ1-3 for the parts outside the CDR3, the full variable domain is DAMVIQNPRYQVTQFGKPVTLSCSQTLNHNVMYWYQQKSSQAPKLLFHYYDKDFNNEADTPDNFQSRRPNTSFCFLDIRSPGLGDTAMYLCATSRQDTIYFGEGSWLTVV.

This clonotype was seen only once. The junction and the germline gene differ at one end; a read error may be behind it. The gene calls are TRBV10-3 and TRBJ1-2; a possible D gene is TRBD1 (5 bases). The CDR3 loop spans 17 amino acids. Germline V gene data show CDR1 as ENHRY and CDR2 as SYGVKD. The CDR3 DNA reads as TGTGCCAGCAGTTTAGATTCCTGGACACTGGGCGGCCATGGCTACACCTTC. Translating gives CASSLDSWTLGGHGYTF.

This clonotype has ten or more counts. The chain carries TRBV20-1 and TRBJ2-7, with D unresolved. In germline, CDR1 is DFQATT, CDR2 SNEGSKA (reference sequence). V was clipped by 0 bases and J by 0 bases, with 12 bases between them. The CDR3 is made up of 15 amino acids. The CDR3 loop reads CSARDGVGSSYEQYF. CDR3 in DNA: TGCAGTGCTAGAGATGGGGTCGGAAGCTCCTACGAGCAGTACTTC.

V usage is TRBV19 and J usage is TRBJ1-5, with TRBD1 identical over 7 bases. The CDR3 is 14 residues long. CDR1 and CDR2 from the germline V gene are LNHDA and SQIVND (reference sequence). V gave up 7 bases and J gave up 7 bases; unmatched junction bases: 10. The CDR3 sequence is CASTQTGKGQPQHF. CDR3 DNA: TGTGCCAGTACCCAGACAGGGAAAGGGCAGCCCCAGCATTTT.

CDR3: CASSPQGAAGQYF. As DNA, the CDR3 is TGTGCCAGCAGCCCCCAGGGGGCGGCGGGGCAGTACTTC. This chain uses TRBV7-3 with TRBJ2-7; 8 bases align to TRBD1. Looked up from germline, CDR1 is SGHTA and CDR2 is FQGTGA. The length of the CDR3 is 13 residues. After removal of 5 bases from V and 9 bases from J, the junction contained 9 bases not matched to a gene.

This clonotype came up many times. The J gene is TRBJ2-7, the V gene TRBV2, with a tentative D call TRBD1 (6 bases). The CDR3 has 15 residues. CDR1 is SNHLY, CDR2 FYNNEI, per germline. Trimming cost V 4 bases and J 1 base, with 14 bases left between them. CDR3 bases: TGTGCCAGCAGTGGGGGGAGCAGGGGATCCTACGAGCAGTACTTC. It is translated as CASSGGSRGSYEQYF.